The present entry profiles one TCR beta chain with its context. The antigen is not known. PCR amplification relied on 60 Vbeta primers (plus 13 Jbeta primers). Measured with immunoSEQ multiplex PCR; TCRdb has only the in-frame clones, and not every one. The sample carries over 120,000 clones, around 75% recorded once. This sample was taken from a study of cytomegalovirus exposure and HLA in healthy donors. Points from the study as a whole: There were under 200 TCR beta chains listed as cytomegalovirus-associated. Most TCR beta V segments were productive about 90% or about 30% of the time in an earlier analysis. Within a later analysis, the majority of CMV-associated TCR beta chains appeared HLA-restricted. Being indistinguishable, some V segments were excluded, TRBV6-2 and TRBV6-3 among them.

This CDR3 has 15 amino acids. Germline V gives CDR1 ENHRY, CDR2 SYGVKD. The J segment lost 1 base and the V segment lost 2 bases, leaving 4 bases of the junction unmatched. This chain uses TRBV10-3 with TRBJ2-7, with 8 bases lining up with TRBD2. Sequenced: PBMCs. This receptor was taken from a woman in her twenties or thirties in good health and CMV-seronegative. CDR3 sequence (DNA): TGTGCCATCAGTGAGGCTACTAGCGGTTCCTACGAGCAGTACTTC. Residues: CAISEATSGSYEQYF.